One and the same sample provided the 9 T cell receptor beta chains below, sequenced in a study of early T cells in non-severe SARS-CoV-2 infection. TCRdb re-called the 5' RACE reads through MiXCR, storing one row per CDR3 protein. Of around 99,000 distinct CDR3 sequences in the sample, 16% were seen once. The input for sequencing was whole blood, taken at baseline. The receptor source for this set is an adult who was a healthcare worker with PCR-confirmed SARS-CoV-2 infection or an uninfected control (not recorded which).

The chain links TRBV6-5 to TRBJ2-2; 12 nucleotides line up with TRBD2. The V and J ends lost 6 bases and 8 bases, in that order; junction bases with no gene match: 7. The V gene's germline CDR1 is MNHEY and CDR2 SVGAGI. This CDR3 comprises 15 residues. The CDR3: CASSMTSGRQGELFF. Here the CDR3 DNA reads TGTGCCAGCAGCATGACTAGCGGGAGACAAGGGGAGCTGTTTTTT.

V is TRBV27 and J is TRBJ2-3; D call uncertain. The CDR3 covers 14 residues. V was shortened by 5 bases and J by 2 bases, with 11 bases between the two germline ends. Germline V CDR1 and CDR2: MNHEY, SMNVEV (reference sequence). This CDR3 is CASSVTQATDTQYF. The CDR3 region has the DNA TGTGCCAGCAGTGTTACTCAAGCCACAGATACGCAGTATTTT.

In this sample, this clonotype turned up many times. The chain recombines TRBV6-5 with TRBJ2-7; 7 bases line up with TRBD2. The CDR3 sequence is 16 residues long. Germline trimming cut 2 bases from V and 3 bases from J; bases unmatched to any gene: 10. Germline CDR1 reads MNHEY; CDR2 reads SVGAGI. CDR3 nucleotides: TGTGCCAGCAGTTACACACCAGCGGGGAGGGGCTACGAGCAGTACTTC. Protein product: CASSYTPAGRGYEQYF.

This chain links TRBV5-1 with TRBJ2-7, with 13 positions matching TRBD2. Germline V gives CDR1 SGHRS, CDR2 YFSETQ. With V trimmed by 5 bases and J by 8 bases, 10 bases remained unmatched. The CDR3 covers 15 residues. For the CDR3, the DNA is TGCGCCAGCAGACCCCCTGGGACTAGCGGGGACAAGCAGTACTTC. Amino acids: CASRPPGTSGDKQYF.

The genes are TRBV3-1 and TRBJ1-3; no reliable D call. The germline V gene encodes CDR1 LGHDT and CDR2 YNNKEL (reference sequence). Trimming removed 3 bases at V and 0 bases at J, with 9 bases between. This CDR3 region has 15 residues. The CDR3 spells CASSQDLLSGNTIYF. The CDR3 DNA reads TGTGCCAGCAGCCAGGACCTTCTCTCTGGAAACACCATATATTTT.

This clonotype was observed a handful of times. V gene TRBV5-1 combines with J gene TRBJ1-5; D may be TRBD1 (5 bases). V shed 1 base and J shed 5 bases, with 13 bases lying between them. Germline V lookup: CDR1 SGHRS, CDR2 YFSETQ. CDR3 length: 15 residues. The CDR3 sequence is CASSLSDSSYQPQHF. The CDR3 DNA reads as TGCGCCAGCAGCTTGTCCGACAGTTCCTATCAGCCCCAGCATTTT.

This clonotype turned up a few times. The V and J genes are TRBV12-3 or TRBV12-4 and TRBJ2-7, with a weak D call TRBD1 (6 bases). V was shortened by 3 bases and J by 2 bases, with 11 bases between the two germline ends. This CDR3 spans 14 amino acids. The DNA for the CDR3 is TGTGCCAGCAGTTTGACAGGACGACCCTACGAGCAGTACTTC. Protein product: CASSLTGRPYEQYF.

The gene calls are TRBV20-1 and TRBJ2-3; D may be TRBD2 (6 bases). V shed 3 bases and J shed 2 bases, with 12 bases lying between them. This CDR3 is 14 amino acids long. From germline, CDR1 is DFQATT and CDR2 SNEGSKA (reference sequence). The CDR3 here is CSASPGTFTDTQYF. CDR3 coding DNA: TGCAGTGCTAGTCCCGGGACTTTCACAGATACGCAGTATTTT.

The sample holds many counts of this clonotype. The DNA for the CDR3 is TGTGCCAGCAGCTTGAACCCGATGAACTCTGGGGCCAACGTCCTGACTTTC. Translating gives CASSLNPMNSGANVLTF. The V and J genes are TRBV7-2 and TRBJ2-6; D call uncertain. This CDR3 has 17 residues. Germline CDR1 reads SGHTA; CDR2 reads FQGNSA. Deletions cut 3 bases from V and 0 bases from J, with 12 bases between. Full variable domain (outside the CDR3, taken from reference TRBV7-2 and TRBJ2-6): GAGVSQSPSNKVTEKGKDVELRCDPISGHTALYWYRQSLGQGLEFLIYFQGNSAPDKSGLPSDRFSAERTGGSVSTLTIQRTQQEDSAVYLCASSLNPMNSGANVLTFGAGSRLTVL.